A selection of T cell receptor beta chains follows, all from one sample in a study of cytomegalovirus exposure and HLA in healthy donors. Repertoires were generated with immunoSEQ multiplex PCR, while TCRdb's copy carries only in-frame clones and drops some. The repertoire holds 95,000 to 150,000 clones, 83% seen once, with 3.6% in the top ten. The sequencing input was PBMCs. Receptors were obtained from a woman aged 40-49 years in good health and CMV-seropositive. The CDR3 runs from the conserved cysteine through the conserved F or W. The order of the fields is D gene, CDR3 length, J gene, V gene, clone size, CDR3 DNA, CDR3 protein. D genes are given only for firm matches. The size of a clone is reported for some rows only, either as once, few or many, or as a class for expanded clones.

d_gene: -; len: 14; j_gene: TRBJ1-1; v_gene: TRBV28; abundance: few; CDR3nt: TGTGCCAGCAGTTTATCTGTTCTCAACACTGAAGCTTTCTTT; CDR3aa: CASSLSVLNTEAFF
d_gene: -; len: 14; j_gene: TRBJ2-7; v_gene: TRBV21-1; abundance: once; CDR3nt: TGTGCCAGCCTCCCAGCTAGAGCGAAATACGAGCAGTACTTC; CDR3aa: CASLPARAKYEQYF
d_gene: TRBD2; len: 20; j_gene: TRBJ2-3; v_gene: TRBV9; abundance: -; CDR3nt: TGTGCCAGCAGCGCCCCACAGGGAGGCCGTACTAGCGGGAGCACAGATACGCAGTATTTT; CDR3aa: CASSAPQGGRTSGSTDTQYF
d_gene: TRBD1; len: 16; j_gene: TRBJ2-2; v_gene: TRBV19; abundance: -; CDR3nt: TGTGCCAGTAGTATAAGGGGACAGGGGCAGACCGGGGAGCTGTTTTTT; CDR3aa: CASSIRGQGQTGELFF
d_gene: -; len: 13; j_gene: TRBJ1-5; v_gene: TRBV6-5; abundance: -; CDR3nt: TGTGCCAGCGGGGCGGATAGCAATCAGCCCCAGCATTTT; CDR3aa: CASGADSNQPQHF
d_gene: -; len: 11; j_gene: TRBJ2-3; v_gene: TRBV11-2; abundance: -; CDR3nt: TGTGCCAGCAGCTTAGACGGTACGCAGTATTTT; CDR3aa: CASSLDGTQYF
d_gene: TRBD2; len: 16; j_gene: TRBJ2-3; v_gene: TRBV15; abundance: -; CDR3nt: TGTGCCACCAGCAGAGTTGAGGGAGGGAGCACAGATACGCAGTATTTT; CDR3aa: CATSRVEGGSTDTQYF
d_gene: TRBD2; len: 15; j_gene: TRBJ2-1; v_gene: TRBV11-2; abundance: -; CDR3nt: TGTGCCAGCAGACGAGCGGGAGGACGTTACAATGAGCAGTTCTTC; CDR3aa: CASRRAGGRYNEQFF
d_gene: -; len: 14; j_gene: TRBJ2-1; v_gene: TRBV6-5; abundance: -; CDR3nt: TGTGCCAGCAGTTATGGGACTGGCCTAGGTGAGCAGTTCTTC; CDR3aa: CASSYGTGLGEQFF
d_gene: TRBD1; len: 16; j_gene: TRBJ2-5; v_gene: TRBV5-1; abundance: -; CDR3nt: TGCGCCAGCAGCTTGGGTGCCCTACAGGGGCGGGAGACCCAGTACTTC; CDR3aa: CASSLGALQGRETQYF
d_gene: TRBD1; len: 16; j_gene: TRBJ1-1; v_gene: TRBV6-5; abundance: -; CDR3nt: TGTGCCAGCAGTTCTCGACCGGGACAGCCGAACACTGAAGCTTTCTTT; CDR3aa: CASSSRPGQPNTEAFF
d_gene: TRBD2; len: 15; j_gene: TRBJ2-2; v_gene: TRBV29-1; abundance: -; CDR3nt: TGCAGCGTACGGACTAGCGGGACCGGCACCGGGGAGCTGTTTTTT; CDR3aa: CSVRTSGTGTGELFF
d_gene: -; len: 8; j_gene: TRBJ1-2; v_gene: TRBV28; abundance: -; CDR3nt: TGTGCCACCGGGGGGGACACCTTC; CDR3aa: CATGGDTF